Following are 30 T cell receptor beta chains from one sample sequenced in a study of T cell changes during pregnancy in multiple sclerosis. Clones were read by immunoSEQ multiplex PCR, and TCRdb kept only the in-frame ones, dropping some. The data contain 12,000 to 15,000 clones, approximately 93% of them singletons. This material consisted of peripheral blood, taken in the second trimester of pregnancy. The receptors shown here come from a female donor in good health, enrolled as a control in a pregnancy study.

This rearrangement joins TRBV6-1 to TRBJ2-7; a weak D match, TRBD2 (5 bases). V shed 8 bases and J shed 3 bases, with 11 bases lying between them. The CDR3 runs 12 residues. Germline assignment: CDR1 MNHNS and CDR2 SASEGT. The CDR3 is CASLDLLYEQYF. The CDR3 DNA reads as TGTGCCAGCCTGGACTTGCTCTACGAGCAGTACTTC.

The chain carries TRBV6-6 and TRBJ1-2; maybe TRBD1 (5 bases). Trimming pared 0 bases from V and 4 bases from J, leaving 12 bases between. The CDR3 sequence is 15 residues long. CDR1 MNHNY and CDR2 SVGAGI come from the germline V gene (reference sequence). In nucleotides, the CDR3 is TGTGCCAGCAGTTACTCGGGTCAGGGTGGCTATGGCTACACCTTC. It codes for CASSYSGQGGYGYTF.

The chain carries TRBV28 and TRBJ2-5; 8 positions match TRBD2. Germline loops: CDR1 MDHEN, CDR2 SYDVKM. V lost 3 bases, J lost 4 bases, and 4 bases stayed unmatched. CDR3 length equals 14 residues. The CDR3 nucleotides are TGTGCCAGCAGTTTCGCGGGACTAGTAGAGACCCAGTACTTC. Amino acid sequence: CASSFAGLVETQYF.

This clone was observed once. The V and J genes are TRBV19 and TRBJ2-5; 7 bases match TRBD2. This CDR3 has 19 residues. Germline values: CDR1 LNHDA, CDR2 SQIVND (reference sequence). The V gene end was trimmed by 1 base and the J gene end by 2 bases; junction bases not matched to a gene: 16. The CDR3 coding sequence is TGTGCCAGTAGTATAGGCGCCAGCGGGACGCTTTACCGGCAAGAGACCCAGTACTTC. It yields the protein CASSIGASGTLYRQETQYF.

The CDR3 DNA is TGCGCCAGCAGCCCCTCGGGAGAGCCCTCTGGAAACACCATATATTTT. Protein product: CASSPSGEPSGNTIYF. The genes are TRBV5-1 and TRBJ1-3, with D unresolved. The CDR3 spans 16 residues. Germline CDR1 and CDR2: SGHRS and YFSETQ. V was trimmed by 4 bases and J by 0 bases, leaving 14 bases between them.

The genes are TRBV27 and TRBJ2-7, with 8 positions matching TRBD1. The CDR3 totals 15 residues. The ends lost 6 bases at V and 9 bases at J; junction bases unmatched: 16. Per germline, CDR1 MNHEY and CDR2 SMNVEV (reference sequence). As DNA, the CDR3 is TGTGCCAGCAGCTACTACTGGACAGGGAACCGAGGGCAGTACTTC. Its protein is CASSYYWTGNRGQYF.

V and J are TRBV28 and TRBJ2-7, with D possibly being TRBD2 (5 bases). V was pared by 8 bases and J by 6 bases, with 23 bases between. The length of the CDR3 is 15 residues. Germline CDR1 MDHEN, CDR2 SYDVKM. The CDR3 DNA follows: TGTGCCAGCCAAGTCAGCCGGACTTGGCGAGGCGAGCAGTACTTC. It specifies CASQVSRTWRGEQYF.

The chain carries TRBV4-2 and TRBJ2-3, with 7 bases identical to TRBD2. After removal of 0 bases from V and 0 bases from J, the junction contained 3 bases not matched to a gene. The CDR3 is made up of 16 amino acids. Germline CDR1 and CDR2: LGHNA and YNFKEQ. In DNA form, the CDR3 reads TGTGCCAGCAGCCAAGATAGGCGGGGGAGCACAGATACGCAGTATTTT. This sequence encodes CASSQDRRGSTDTQYF.

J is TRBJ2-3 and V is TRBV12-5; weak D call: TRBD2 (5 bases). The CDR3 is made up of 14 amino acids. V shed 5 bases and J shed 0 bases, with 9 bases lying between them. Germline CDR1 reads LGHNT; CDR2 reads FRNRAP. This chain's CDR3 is CASGRTGSTDTQYF. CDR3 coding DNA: TGTGCTAGTGGTCGGACGGGGAGCACAGATACGCAGTATTTT.

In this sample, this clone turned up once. In DNA form, the CDR3 reads TGCGCCAGCCTATCCTTAGCGGGAGCATACAATGAGCAGTTCTTC. It encodes CASLSLAGAYNEQFF. This chain uses TRBV5-1 with TRBJ2-1; 9 bases map to TRBD2. With 7 bases clipped from V and 4 bases from J, the junction kept 9 bases outside the gene matches. From germline, CDR1 is SGHRS and CDR2 YFSETQ. There are 15 residues in the CDR3.

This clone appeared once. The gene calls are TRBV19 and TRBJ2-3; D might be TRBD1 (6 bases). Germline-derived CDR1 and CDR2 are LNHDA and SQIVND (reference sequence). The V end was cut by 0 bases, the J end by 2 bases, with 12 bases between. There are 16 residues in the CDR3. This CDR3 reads CASSIEGQGFTDTQYF. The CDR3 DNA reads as TGTGCCAGTAGTATAGAAGGGCAGGGGTTCACAGATACGCAGTATTTT.

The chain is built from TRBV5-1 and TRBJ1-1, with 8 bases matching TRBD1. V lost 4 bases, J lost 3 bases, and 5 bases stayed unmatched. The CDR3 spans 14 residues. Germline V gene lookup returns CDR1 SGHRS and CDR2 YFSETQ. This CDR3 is CASSPRTGYTEAFF. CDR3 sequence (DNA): TGCGCCAGCAGCCCCAGGACAGGGTACACTGAAGCTTTCTTT. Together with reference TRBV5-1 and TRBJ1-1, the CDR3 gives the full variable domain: KAGVTQTPRYLIKTRGQQVTLSCSPISGHRSVSWYQQTPGQGLQFLFEYFSETQRNKGNFPGRFSGRQFSNSRSEMNVSTLELGDSALYLCASSPRTGYTEAFFGQGTRLTVV.

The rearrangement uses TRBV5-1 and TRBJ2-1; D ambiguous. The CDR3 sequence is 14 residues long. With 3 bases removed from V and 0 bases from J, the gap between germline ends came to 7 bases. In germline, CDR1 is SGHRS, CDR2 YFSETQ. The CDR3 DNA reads TGCGCCAGCAGCTCCTATGGCTCCTACAATGAGCAGTTCTTC. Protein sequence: CASSSYGSYNEQFF.

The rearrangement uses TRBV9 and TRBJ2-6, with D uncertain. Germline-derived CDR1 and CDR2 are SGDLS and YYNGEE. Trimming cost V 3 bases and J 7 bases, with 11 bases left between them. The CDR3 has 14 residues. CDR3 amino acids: CASSAQLAANVLTF. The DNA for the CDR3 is TGTGCCAGCAGCGCCCAGTTGGCCGCCAACGTCCTGACTTTC. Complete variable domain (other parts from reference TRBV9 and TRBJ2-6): DSGVTQTPKHLITATGQRVTLRCSPRSGDLSVYWYQQSLDQGLQFLIQYYNGEERAKGNILERFSAQQFPDLHSELNLSSLELGDSALYFCASSAQLAANVLTFGAGSRLTVL.

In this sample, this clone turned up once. CDR3 nucleotides: TGTGCCAGCTCACGGGACAGGTTCGTCTCTGGAAACACCATATATTTT. Residues: CASSRDRFVSGNTIYF. The chain uses TRBV18 and TRBJ1-3, with 8 nucleotides matching TRBD1. Trimming cost V 4 bases and J 0 bases; bases outside gene matches: 5. From germline, CDR1 is KGHSH and CDR2 LQKENI. The CDR3 sequence is 16 residues long.

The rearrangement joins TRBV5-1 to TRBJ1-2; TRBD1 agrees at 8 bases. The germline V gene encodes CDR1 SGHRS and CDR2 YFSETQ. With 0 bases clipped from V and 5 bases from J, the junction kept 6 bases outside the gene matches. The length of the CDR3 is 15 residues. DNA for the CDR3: TGCGCCAGCAGCTTGGGGGCAGGGGGCTTGTATGGCTACACCTTC. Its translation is CASSLGAGGLYGYTF.

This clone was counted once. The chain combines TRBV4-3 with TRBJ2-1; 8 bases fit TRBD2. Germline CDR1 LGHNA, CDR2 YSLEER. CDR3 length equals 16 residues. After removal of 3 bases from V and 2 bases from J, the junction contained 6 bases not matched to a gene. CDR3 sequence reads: CASSHSRGGAYNEQFF. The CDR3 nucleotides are TGCGCCAGCAGCCATTCCCGGGGGGGAGCCTACAATGAGCAGTTCTTC.

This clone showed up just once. As DNA, the CDR3 is TGTGCCAGCACCCCAGGGGGGTCGGGAGGGAAAACTGAAGCTTTCTTT. Encoded protein: CASTPGGSGGKTEAFF. The chain links TRBV28 to TRBJ1-1; TRBD1 matches at 7 bases. The CDR3 contains 16 residues. Germline assignment: CDR1 MDHEN and CDR2 SYDVKM. J was trimmed by 5 bases and V by 7 bases; bases with no gene match: 16.

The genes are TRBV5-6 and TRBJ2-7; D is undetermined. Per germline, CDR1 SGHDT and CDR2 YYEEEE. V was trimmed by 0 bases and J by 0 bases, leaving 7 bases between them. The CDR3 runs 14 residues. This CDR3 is CASSLDLVSYEQYF. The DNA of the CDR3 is TGTGCCAGCAGCTTGGATTTAGTCTCCTACGAGCAGTACTTC.

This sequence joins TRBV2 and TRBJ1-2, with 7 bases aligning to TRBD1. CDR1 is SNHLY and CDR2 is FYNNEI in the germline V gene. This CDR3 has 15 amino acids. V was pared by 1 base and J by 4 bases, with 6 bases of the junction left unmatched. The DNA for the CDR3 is TGTGCCAGCAGTGAAGGACAGGGACGAAGCTATGGCTACACCTTC. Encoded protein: CASSEGQGRSYGYTF.

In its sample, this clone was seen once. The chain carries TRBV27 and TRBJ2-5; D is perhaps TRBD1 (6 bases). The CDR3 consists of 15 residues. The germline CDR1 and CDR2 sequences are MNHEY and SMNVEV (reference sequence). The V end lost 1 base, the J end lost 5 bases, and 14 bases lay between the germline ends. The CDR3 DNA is TGTGCCAGCAGTTTATACAGGGCCATTGGGGAGACCCAGTACTTC. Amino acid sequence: CASSLYRAIGETQYF.

The CDR3 sequence is CAGGGHRGMTEAFF. In DNA form, the CDR3 reads TGTGCCGGGGGGGGCCATAGGGGAATGACTGAAGCTTTCTTT. This chain joins TRBV30 and TRBJ1-1; perhaps TRBD1 as D (6 bases). CDR1 and CDR2 from the germline V gene are GTSNPN and SVGIG (reference sequence). The CDR3 loop spans 14 amino acids. The V and J ends lost 8 bases and 5 bases respectively, with 21 bases between them.

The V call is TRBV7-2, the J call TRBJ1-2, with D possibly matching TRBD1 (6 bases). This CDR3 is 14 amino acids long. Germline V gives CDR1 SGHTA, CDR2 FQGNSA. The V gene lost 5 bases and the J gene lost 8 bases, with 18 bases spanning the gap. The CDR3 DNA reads TGTGCCAGCAGCCCCTCTGATGGCAGGGGAGGCTACACCTTC. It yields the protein CASSPSDGRGGYTF. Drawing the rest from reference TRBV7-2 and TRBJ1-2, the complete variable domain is GAGVSQSPSNKVTEKGKDVELRCDPISGHTALYWYRQSLGQGLEFLIYFQGNSAPDKSGLPSDRFSAERTGGSVSTLTIQRTQQEDSAVYLCASSPSDGRGGYTFGSGTRLTVV.

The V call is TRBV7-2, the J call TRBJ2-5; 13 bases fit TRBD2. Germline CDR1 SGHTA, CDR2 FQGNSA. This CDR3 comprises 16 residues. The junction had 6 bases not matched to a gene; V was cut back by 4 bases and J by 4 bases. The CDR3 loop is CASSSGLAGVLETQYF. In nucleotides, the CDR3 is TGTGCCAGCAGCTCCGGACTAGCGGGAGTCTTAGAGACCCAGTACTTC.

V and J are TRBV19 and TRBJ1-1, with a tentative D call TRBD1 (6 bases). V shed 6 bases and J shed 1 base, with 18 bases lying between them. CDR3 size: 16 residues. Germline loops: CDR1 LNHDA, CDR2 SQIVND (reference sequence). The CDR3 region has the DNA TGTGCCAGTAGCCACTATACCGGGACACAGAACACTGAAGCTTTCTTT. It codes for CASSHYTGTQNTEAFF.

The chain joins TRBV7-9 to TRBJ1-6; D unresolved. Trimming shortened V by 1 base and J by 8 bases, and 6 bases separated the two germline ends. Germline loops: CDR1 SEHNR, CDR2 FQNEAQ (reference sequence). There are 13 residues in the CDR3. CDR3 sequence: CASSLGAYSPLHF. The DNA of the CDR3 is TGTGCCAGCAGCTTAGGGGCTTATTCACCCCTCCACTTT.

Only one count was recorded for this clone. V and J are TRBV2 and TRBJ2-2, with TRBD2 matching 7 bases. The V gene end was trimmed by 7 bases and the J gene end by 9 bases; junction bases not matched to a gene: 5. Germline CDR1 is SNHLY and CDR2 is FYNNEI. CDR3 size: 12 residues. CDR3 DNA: TGTGCCAGCAAGTCTGGGACTAGGGAGCTGTTTTTT. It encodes CASKSGTRELFF.

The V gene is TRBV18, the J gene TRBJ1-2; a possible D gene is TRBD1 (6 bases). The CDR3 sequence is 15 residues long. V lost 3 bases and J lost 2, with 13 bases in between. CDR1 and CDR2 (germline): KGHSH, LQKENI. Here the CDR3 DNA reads TGTGCCAGCTCACCTAACAGGGATTCAAACTATGGCTACACCTTC. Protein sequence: CASSPNRDSNYGYTF.

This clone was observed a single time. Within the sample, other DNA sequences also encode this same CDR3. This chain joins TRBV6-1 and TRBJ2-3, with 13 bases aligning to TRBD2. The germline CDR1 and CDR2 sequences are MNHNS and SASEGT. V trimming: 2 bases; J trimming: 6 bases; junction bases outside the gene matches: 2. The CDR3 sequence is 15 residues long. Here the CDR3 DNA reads TGTGCCAGCAGTGAAACTAGCGGGGGGGCGGATACGCAGTATTTT. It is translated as CASSETSGGADTQYF.

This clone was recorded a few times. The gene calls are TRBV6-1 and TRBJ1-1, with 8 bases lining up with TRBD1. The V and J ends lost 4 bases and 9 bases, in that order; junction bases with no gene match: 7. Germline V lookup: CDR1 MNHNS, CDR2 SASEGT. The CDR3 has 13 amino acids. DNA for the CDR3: TGTGCCAGCAGTGCCGGACAGGGTCGGAAAGCTTTCTTT. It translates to CASSAGQGRKAFF.